This T cell receptor beta chain is drawn from a study of shared clonotypes between healthy human individuals. To note about this clone: What it binds is not known.

Notes on the study in general: Among donors, clonotype sharing was expected to be affected by sequencing depth.

This CDR3 region has 14 residues. Germline V gene lookup returns CDR1 SGHRS and CDR2 YFSETQ. V shed 7 bases and J 7 bases; nucleotides not matched to a gene: 9. Deep was the level at which the assay was run. The data were produced by immunoSEQ multiplex PCR, yet TCRdb's version contains in-frame clones alone and is incomplete. The table shows 950,000 to 1,300,000 clones, with 75% occurring only once. Those who donated, Caucasian adults without exception, all lived in Nashville, Tennessee. Researchers partitioned CD4+ cells into CD45RA+ naive and CD45RA-negative memory subsets. The chain combines TRBV5-1 with TRBJ2-1, with 9 bases that match TRBD2. The origin of this receptor is a man aged 18 to 29 in good health. Sequencing was performed on memory CD4+ T cells sorted from blood. Subset given: CD45RA-negative fraction. Here the CDR3 DNA reads TGCGCCAGCCACGGGCTAGCGGGAACTAATGAGCAGTTCTTC. Its translation is CASHGLAGTNEQFF.